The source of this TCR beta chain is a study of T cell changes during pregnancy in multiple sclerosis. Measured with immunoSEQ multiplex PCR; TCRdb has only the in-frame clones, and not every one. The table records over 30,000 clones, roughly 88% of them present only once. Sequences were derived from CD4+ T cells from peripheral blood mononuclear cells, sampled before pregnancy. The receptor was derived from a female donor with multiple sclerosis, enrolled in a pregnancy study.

This CDR3 is CASSLEGSRGAQETQYF. DNA for the CDR3: TGTGCCAGCAGCTTGGAAGGGTCTCGGGGGGCCCAAGAGACCCAGTACTTC. The chain is built from TRBV5-6 and TRBJ2-5, with D possibly TRBD2 on 7 matching bases. V lost 0 bases to trimming and J lost 1 base, with 16 bases between them. The CDR3 runs to 17 residues. Germline lookup yields CDR1 SGHDT and CDR2 YYEEEE. The whole variable domain, filled in from reference TRBV5-6 and TRBJ2-5, reads DAGVTQSPTHLIKTRGQQVTLRCSPKSGHDTVSWYQQALGQGPQFIFQYYEEEERQRGNFPDRFSGHQFPNYSSELNVNALLLGDSALYLCASSLEGSRGAQETQYFGPGTRLLVL.